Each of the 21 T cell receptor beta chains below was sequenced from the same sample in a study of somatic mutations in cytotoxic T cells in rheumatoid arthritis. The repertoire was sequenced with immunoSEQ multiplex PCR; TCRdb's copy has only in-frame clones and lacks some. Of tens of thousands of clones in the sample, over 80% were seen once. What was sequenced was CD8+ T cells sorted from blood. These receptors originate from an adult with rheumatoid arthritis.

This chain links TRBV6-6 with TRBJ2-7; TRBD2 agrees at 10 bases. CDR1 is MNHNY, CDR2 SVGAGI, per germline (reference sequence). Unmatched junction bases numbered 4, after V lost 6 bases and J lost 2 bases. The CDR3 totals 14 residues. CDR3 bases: TGTGCCAGCAGCGCTAGCGGGAGAGCCTACGAGCAGTACTTC. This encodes CASSASGRAYEQYF.

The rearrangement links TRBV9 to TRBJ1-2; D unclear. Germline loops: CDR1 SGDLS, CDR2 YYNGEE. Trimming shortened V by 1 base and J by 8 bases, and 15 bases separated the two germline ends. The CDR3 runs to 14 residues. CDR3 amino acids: CASSVTERGYGYTF. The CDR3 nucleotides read TGTGCCAGCAGCGTAACAGAGAGAGGGTACGGCTACACCTTC.

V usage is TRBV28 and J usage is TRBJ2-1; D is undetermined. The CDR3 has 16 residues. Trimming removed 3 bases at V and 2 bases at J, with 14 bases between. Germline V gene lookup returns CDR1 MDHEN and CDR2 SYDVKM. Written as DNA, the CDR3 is TGTGCCAGCAGTTTCCCTTATTCTGGAGCCTACAATGAGCAGTTCTTC. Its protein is CASSFPYSGAYNEQFF.

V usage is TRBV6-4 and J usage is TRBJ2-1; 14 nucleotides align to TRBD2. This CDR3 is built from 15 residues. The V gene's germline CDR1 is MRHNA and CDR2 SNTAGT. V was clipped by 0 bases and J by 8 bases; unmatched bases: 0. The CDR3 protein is CASSDSTSGGDEQFF. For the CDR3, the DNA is TGTGCCAGCAGTGACTCGACTAGCGGGGGGGATGAGCAGTTCTTC.

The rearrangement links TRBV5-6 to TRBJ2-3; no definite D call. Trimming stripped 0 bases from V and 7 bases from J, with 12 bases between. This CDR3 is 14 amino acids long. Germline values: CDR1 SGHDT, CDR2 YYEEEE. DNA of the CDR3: TGTGCCAGCAGCTTGGGTGCAGCTTTATATACGCAGTATTTT. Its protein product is CASSLGAALYTQYF. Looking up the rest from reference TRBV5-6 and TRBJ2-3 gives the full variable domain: DAGVTQSPTHLIKTRGQQVTLRCSPKSGHDTVSWYQQALGQGPQFIFQYYEEEERQRGNFPDRFSGHQFPNYSSELNVNALLLGDSALYLCASSLGAALYTQYFGPGTRLTVL.

The CDR3 DNA reads TGTGCCAGCAGCTTGGGTAATGAGCAGTTCTTC. It encodes CASSLGNEQFF. The chain uses TRBV5-6 and TRBJ2-1; D ambiguous. CDR3 length: 11 residues. Trimming took off 0 bases at V and 7 bases at J, with 2 bases between the two ends. CDR1 and CDR2 from the germline V gene are SGHDT and YYEEEE.

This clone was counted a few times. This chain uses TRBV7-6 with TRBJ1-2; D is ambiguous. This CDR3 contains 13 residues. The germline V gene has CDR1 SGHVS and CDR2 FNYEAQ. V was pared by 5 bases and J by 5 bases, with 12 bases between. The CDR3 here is CASSAGREYGYTF. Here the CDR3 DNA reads TGTGCCAGCAGCGCCGGGAGGGAGTATGGCTACACCTTC.

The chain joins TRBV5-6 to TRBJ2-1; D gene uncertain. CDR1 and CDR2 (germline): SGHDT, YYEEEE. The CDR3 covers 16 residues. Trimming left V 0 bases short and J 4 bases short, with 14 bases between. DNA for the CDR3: TGTGCCAGCAGCTTGGGAGGCTTCCTGGAGTACAATGAGCAGTTCTTC. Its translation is CASSLGGFLEYNEQFF.

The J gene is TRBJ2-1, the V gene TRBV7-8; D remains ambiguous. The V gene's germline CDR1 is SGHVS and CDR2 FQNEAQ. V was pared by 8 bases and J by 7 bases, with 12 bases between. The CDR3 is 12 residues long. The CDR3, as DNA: TGTGCCAGCGCCCCTAATTCGAATGAGCAGTTCTTC. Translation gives CASAPNSNEQFF. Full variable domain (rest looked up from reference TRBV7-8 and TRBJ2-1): GAGVSQSPRYKVAKRGQDVALRCDPISGHVSLFWYQQALGQGPEFLTYFQNEAQLDKSGLPSDRFFAERPEGSVSTLKIQRTQQEDSAVYLCASAPNSNEQFFGPGTRLTVL.

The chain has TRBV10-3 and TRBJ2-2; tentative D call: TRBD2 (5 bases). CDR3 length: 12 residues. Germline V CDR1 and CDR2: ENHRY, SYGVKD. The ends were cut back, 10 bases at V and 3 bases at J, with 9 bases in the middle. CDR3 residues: CATAGYTGELFF. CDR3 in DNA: TGTGCCACGGCGGGCTACACCGGGGAGCTGTTTTTT.

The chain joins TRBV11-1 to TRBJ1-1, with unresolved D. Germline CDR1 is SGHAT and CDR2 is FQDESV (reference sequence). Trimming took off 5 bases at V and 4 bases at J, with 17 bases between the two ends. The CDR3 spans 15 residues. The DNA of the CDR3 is TGTGCCAGCAGCCCGCCCGGTAGGATCGGCACTGAAGCTTTCTTT. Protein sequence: CASSPPGRIGTEAFF. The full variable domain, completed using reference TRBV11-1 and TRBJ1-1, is EAEVAQSPRYKITEKSQAVAFWCDPISGHATLYWYRQILGQGPELLVQFQDESVVDDSQLPKDRFSAERLKGVDSTLKIQPAELGDSAMYLCASSPPGRIGTEAFFGQGTRLTVV.

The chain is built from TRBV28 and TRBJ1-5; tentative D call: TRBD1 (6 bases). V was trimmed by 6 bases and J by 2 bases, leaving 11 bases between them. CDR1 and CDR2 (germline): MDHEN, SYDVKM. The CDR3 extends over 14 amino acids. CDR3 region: CASRRGMGNQPQHF. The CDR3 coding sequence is TGTGCCAGCAGGAGGGGGATGGGCAATCAGCCCCAGCATTTT.

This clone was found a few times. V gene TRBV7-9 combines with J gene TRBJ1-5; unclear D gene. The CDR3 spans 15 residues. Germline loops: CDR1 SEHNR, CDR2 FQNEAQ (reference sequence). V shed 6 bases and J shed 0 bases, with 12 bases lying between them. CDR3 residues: CASRFGTDSNQPQHF. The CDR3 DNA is TGTGCCAGCAGGTTCGGAACGGATAGCAATCAGCCCCAGCATTTT.

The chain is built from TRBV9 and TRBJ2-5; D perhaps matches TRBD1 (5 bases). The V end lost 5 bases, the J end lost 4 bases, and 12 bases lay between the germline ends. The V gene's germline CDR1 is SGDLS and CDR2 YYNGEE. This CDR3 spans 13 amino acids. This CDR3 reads CASREGVGETQYF. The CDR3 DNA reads TGTGCCAGCAGGGAAGGGGTCGGAGAGACCCAGTACTTC.

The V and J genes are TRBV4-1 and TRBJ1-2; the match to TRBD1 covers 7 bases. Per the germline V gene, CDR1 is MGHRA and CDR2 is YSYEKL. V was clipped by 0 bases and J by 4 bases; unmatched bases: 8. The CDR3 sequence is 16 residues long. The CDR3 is CASSQDFLGGSYGYTF. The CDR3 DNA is TGCGCCAGCAGCCAAGATTTTTTAGGGGGCTCCTATGGCTACACCTTC.

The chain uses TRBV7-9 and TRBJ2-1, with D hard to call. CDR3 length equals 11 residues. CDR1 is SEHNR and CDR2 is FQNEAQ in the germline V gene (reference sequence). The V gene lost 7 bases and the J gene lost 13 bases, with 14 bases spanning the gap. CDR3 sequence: CASTPGHFQFF. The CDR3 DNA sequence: TGTGCCAGCACCCCAGGTCACTTTCAGTTCTTC.

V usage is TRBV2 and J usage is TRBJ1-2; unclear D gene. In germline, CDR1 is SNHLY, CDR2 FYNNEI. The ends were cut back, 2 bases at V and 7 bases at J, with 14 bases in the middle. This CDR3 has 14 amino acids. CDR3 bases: TGTGCCAGCAGTGAATCTCAAGGCCCCCTTGGCTACACCTTC. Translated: CASSESQGPLGYTF. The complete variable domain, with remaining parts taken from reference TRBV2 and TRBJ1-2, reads EPEVTQTPSHQVTQMGQEVILRCVPISNHLYFYWYRQILGQKVEFLVSFYNNEISEKSEIFDDQFSVERPDGSNFTLKIRSTKLEDSAMYFCASSESQGPLGYTFGSGTRLTVV.

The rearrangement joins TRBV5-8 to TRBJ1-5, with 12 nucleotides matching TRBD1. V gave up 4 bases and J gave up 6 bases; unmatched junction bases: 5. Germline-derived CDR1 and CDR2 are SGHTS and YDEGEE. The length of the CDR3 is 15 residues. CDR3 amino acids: CASSIGTGGSQPQHF. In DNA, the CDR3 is TGTGCCAGCAGCATAGGGACAGGGGGCTCTCAGCCCCAGCATTTT.

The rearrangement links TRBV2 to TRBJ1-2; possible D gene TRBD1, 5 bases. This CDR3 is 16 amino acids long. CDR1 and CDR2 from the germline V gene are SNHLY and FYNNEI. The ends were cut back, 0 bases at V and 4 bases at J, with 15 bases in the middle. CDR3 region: CASSEAGPQAGYGYTF. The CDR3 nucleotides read TGTGCCAGCAGTGAAGCGGGACCGCAGGCTGGCTATGGCTACACCTTC.

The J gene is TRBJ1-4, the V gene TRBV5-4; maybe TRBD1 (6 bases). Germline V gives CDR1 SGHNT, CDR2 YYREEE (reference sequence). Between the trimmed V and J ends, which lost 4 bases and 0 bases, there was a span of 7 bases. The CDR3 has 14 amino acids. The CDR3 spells CASSRTATNEKLFF. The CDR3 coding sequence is TGTGCCAGCAGCCGGACAGCAACTAATGAAAAACTGTTTTTT.

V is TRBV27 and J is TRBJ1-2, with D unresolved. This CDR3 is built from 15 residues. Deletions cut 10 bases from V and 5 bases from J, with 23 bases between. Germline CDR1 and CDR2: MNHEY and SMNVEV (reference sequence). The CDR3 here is CAIRHMAGKGYGYTF. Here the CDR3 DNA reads TGTGCCATCCGACACATGGCGGGAAAAGGATATGGCTACACCTTC.